Listed here is a single TCR beta chain. This clone's antigen is unknown. Qualities for individual bases were not recorded, and no much larger clone is one base off. From the germline V gene (reference sequence), CDR1 is GTSNPN and CDR2 is SVGIG. V lost 0 bases and J lost 8 bases, and the count of bases not matched to a germline gene is 12. Including cysteine and phenylalanine, the CDR3 has 17 amino acids. Only CDR3 DNA remains: 51 bases, in frame from the first base. The entry originates in a study of cytomegalovirus exposure and HLA in healthy donors (dated by TCRdb to about 2017). Regarding the complete study: According to an earlier analysis of around 600 of the donors, about 179 million T cells yielded over 100 million unique TCR beta sequences and about 280 Gb of sequence data. In a later genetic analysis, genome-wide SNP genotypes for about 55% of the roughly 700 donors were used, and that subset was treated as a discovery cohort. Alongside the repertoire data, information on donor age, sex, ethnicity and CMV serostatus was compiled. The number of donors typed differed by locus, with about 629-640 for A, B, C, DRB1 and DQB1, roughly 550 for DQA1, 600 to 610 for DPA1, and approximately 470 for DPB1. In addition to the first cohort of about 650 subjects, a separate validation cohort of around 110 different subjects was used. The study profiled the T cell repertoires of fewer than 850 subjects by immunosequencing and related them to cytomegalovirus serostatus. Rather than drawing on any new phenotypic data, the later analysis identified candidate immune exposures from TCR beta sequences and the way those sequences occurred across donors. About 310 gigabases of sequencing data and approximately 85 million unique TCR sequences were included in an early release covering about 700 HLA-typed donors. A later analysis re-analyzed previously published TCR beta repertoires from roughly 600 donors and added high-resolution HLA genotyping to study TCR occurrence patterns. Of the roughly 400 genotyped donors, 70% to 90% were placed in the genetic ancestry cluster associated with self-reported Caucasian donors. In an earlier analysis of roughly 540 of the donors, high-throughput TCR beta sequencing was used to judge whether each TCR beta V gene segment behaved as functional or pseudogenic. To predict cytomegalovirus infection status, the study brought together high-throughput TCR immunosequencing, statistical association of individual TCRs with disease status, and machine learning. HLA typing included class I and class II loci at four-digit resolution. The aim of the study was to test whether cataloging public T cell receptors could identify signatures of past pathogen exposure. Among some 410 genotyped donors of the cohort, an average of approximately 250,000 unique TCR beta nucleotide sequences were sequenced per donor, roughly 18% of them non-productive. Because of strong linkage in the cohort, roughly five DR-DQ haplotypes were treated as single units for association and clustering. All discovery cohort repertoires had been generated on a single sequencing platform. Summary of the overall study and its limitations: A total of 164 TCR beta chains were listed by the study as associated with cytomegalovirus. According to the authors, the approach could potentially be generalized to other disease states and immunological phenotypes. An association between a missense DCLRE1C variant and V-gene and J-gene trimming of TCR beta chains was found in a later genetic analysis and replicated in an independent cohort. A further reported finding was that TCR beta sequences accurately predicted the HLA-A and HLA-B alleles for most subjects in the first cohort. Immune exposure information for the cohort was limited to CMV serostatus. Compared with equally common non-associated chains, HLA-associated TCR beta chains in a later analysis were more clonally expanded and had lower generation probabilities. At a false discovery rate of 0.05, a later analysis linked about 17,000 TCR beta sequences to specific HLA alleles. The sequencing pipeline was judged likely to have produced a cluster of highly shared sequence variants as a technical artifact. In a later analysis, several top co-occurrence clusters were reported to appear linked to parvovirus B19, influenza, CMV and Epstein-Barr virus. The earlier analysis of 587 of the donors excluded 15 to 20 rarely observed V segments, including chromosome 9 orphons, because counts were too low. The presence/absence analyses assumed that sequencing depth was roughly uniform across donors, and that assumption may not be true. Correlated functional status among segregating V segments might be attributable to linkage disequilibrium, but an unknown experimental factor could not be ruled out. Because HLA typing was missing for some donors at each locus, association tests included only the typed subset. Cytomegalovirus status was reported to be diagnosed by the classifier with high specificity and sensitivity in both the original and validation cohorts. The cohort was sequenced for TCR beta chains only, and without alpha or paired-chain data the features that could be detected were limited. A later analysis found that most CMV-associated TCR beta chains appeared HLA-restricted, with HLA associations seemingly driven largely by CMV exposure. An earlier analysis of approximately 540 of the donors showed that most TCR beta V segments appeared in productive rearrangements either about 87% or about 30% of the time, which broadly matched IMGT annotations. When HLA alleles, especially DR and DQ, strongly co-occurred, TCR associations were difficult to assign to individual alleles. In a later analysis, the rate of TCR association differed among HLA loci, with DRB1 alleles having the most associated TCRs and HLA-C alleles having the fewest. In vitro tests confirmed that a few of the cytomegalovirus-associated TCR beta chains recognize cytomegalovirus antigens. A later genetic analysis reported fewer N-insertions in productive TCRs among donors in an Asian-associated ancestry cluster than the approximately 700-donor mean. Because the 87-base-pair reads could not distinguish some IMGT-functional V segments, including TRBV6-2 and TRBV6-3, those segments were excluded. Most TCR sequences were seen in very few donors, while some public TCRs were found in many individuals.

The cohort was made up of under 800 healthy bone marrow donors. All cohort members were sampled while nominally healthy, although unrecorded immune exposures were likely present. The donor was CMV seronegative and belonged to the group of over 300 seronegative cohort members. Each donor provided a peripheral blood sample, and peripheral blood mononuclear cells were used for TCR beta sequencing. The Qiagen DNeasy Blood Extraction Kit was used to extract genomic DNA from the blood cell samples. The library was obtained by the immunoSEQ multiplex PCR assay. For the multiplex PCR, a mixture combining 60 forward primers for TCR Vbeta segments and 13 reverse primers for TCR Jbeta segments was used. A multiplex PCR assay on genomic DNA amplified the CDR3 region of rearranged TCR beta genes. Amplified TCR beta libraries were sequenced as 87-base-pair reads on the Illumina HiSeq System. The study's processing was this. Across the 700 or so repertoires, a later analysis counted approximately 83 million unique TCR beta chains, roughly 11 million of which were shared by at least two donors. Raw reads were error-corrected and collapsed into unique sequences by a nearest-neighbor algorithm in which closely related sequences were merged to remove PCR and sequencing errors. CDR3 sequences were aligned to IMGT reference sequences to assign V, D and J gene segments. For a sequence to be retained, at least a six-nucleotide match to both a V gene segment and a J gene segment was required. A rearrangement was called productive if the CDR3 had no stop codons and remained in frame with V and J, and every other rearrangement was called non-productive. Following IMGT convention, CDR3 was defined as the stretch from the second conserved V-encoded cysteine up to the conserved J-encoded phenylalanine. Sequences without an unambiguous match to a single V gene segment were excluded from the earlier analysis of approximately 600 of the donors. An earlier analysis of several hundred of the donors classified V segments as functional when productive rearrangements were above 56.7% and as segregating when the standard deviation between donors was above 5%. To diagnose cytomegalovirus status from the catalog of TCR beta chain sequences, a statistical classification framework was built. V and J gene assignment, in a later analysis, came from comparing TCR nucleotide sequences with IMGT/GENE-DB human TR gene sequences. The TCRdist pipeline was used in a later analysis to assign CDR3 sequences and most-parsimonious VDJ recombination scenarios. In a later analysis, every TCR beta chain was defined by the combination of its CDR3 amino acid sequence and its V-gene family, and reads without a unique V-gene family were dropped. A later analysis removed 550 to 650 highly shared, low-generation-probability nucleotide sequences to deal with suspected cross-contamination and a sequencing artifact. For each public chain, a later analysis derived a clonal expansion index from normalized ranks of inferred template counts within each repertoire. Generation probabilities in a later analysis came from a VDJ recombination model fitted to out-of-frame rearrangements, and those results were checked against IGoR. A later analysis scored TCR-TCR, TCR-HLA and TCR-CMV co-occurrence with hypergeometric tests, applying a repertoire-size bias correction to TCR pairs. In a later analysis, false discovery rates were estimated by permuting HLA or CMV assignments 20 times. In a later analysis, co-occurring TCRs were grouped using DBSCAN, with TCRdist sequence similarity added in when clustering inside HLA-allele-positive subsets. Co-occurrence clustering excluded repertoires with fewer than 30,000 or more than 120,000 public chains, plus five with anomalous nucleotide sharing. Entries here come from immuneACCESS through TCRdb and include only in-frame sequences with V and J called. Some clones fail to appear in such tables; in the studies checked, an unresolved V gene covers under half of the shortfall, and the cause of the remainder is unknown. D and trimming come from the DNA, and the V and J calls and clone size come from that table. This sample has roughly 120,000 clones in its table, and 70% to 75% of those were observed once. The ten largest clones add up to over 1.5% of the sample.

Input material: PBMCs. The chain links TRBV30 with TRBJ1-4, with 10 bases matching TRBD1. This TCR derives from a woman aged 18-35 years in good health and CMV-seronegative. This receptor has the CDR3 CAWSVLRDRGQREKLFF. The DNA is TGTGCCTGGAGTGTACTTAGAGACAGGGGGCAAAGGGAAAAACTGTTTTTT.